The entry below gives a single T cell receptor beta chain sequence along with its context. Antigen specificity is unknown. This specimen comes from a study of T cell repertoires in cytomegalovirus infection. Regarding the study as a whole: The study found HLA-C-restricted CMV-specific TCR beta clonotypes dominating the ex vivo response. Cumulative public TCR beta family frequency identified CMV carriers with the relevant HLA.

Germline-derived CDR1 and CDR2 are MNHEY and SVGEGT. V lost 7 bases, J lost 3 bases, and 13 bases lay in between. This CDR3 is built from 13 residues. From the reads, TCRdb called clonotypes with MiXCR, one entry per CDR3 protein. Of approximately 770,000 distinct CDR3 sequences in the sample, about 27% are singletons; the top ten hold under 15%. The chain carries TRBV6-2 or TRBV6-3 and TRBJ2-7; weak D call: TRBD1 (5 bases). The sample was cultured CD8+ T cells from PBMCs, taken from culture after CMV antigen stimulation. The source is a human donor in good health (CMV status not recorded). Some clones in this sample may be carry-over from other donors' samples. The CDR3 coding sequence is TGTGCCAGCAAATCAGACAGTATCTACGAGCAGTACGTC. The encoded protein is CASKSDSIYEQYV.